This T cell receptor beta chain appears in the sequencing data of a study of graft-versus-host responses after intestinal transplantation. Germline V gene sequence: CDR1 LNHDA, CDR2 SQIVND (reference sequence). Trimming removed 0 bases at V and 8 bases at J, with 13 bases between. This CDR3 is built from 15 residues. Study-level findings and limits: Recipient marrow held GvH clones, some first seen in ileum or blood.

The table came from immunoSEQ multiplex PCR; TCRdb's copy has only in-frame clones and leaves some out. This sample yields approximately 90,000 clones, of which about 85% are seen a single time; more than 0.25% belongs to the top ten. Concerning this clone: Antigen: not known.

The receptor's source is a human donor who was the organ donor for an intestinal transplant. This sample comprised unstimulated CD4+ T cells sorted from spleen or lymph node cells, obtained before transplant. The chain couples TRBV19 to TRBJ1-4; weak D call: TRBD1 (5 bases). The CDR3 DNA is TGTGCCAGTAGTATAGATCCCAGGGTTGGCGAAAAACTGTTTTTT. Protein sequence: CASSIDPRVGEKLFF.